This T cell receptor (beta chain) was retrieved from a study of blood T cell repertoires in COVID-19. On the study more broadly: Donors in the United States, Italy and Spain gave samples during acute or convalescent COVID-19. T cells, B-cell-depleted T cells, or PBMCs provided the cDNA or gDNA that served as material.

The authors' processing: Amplification from reference gene primers served as the basis for estimated nucleated cell counts. Repertoires were generated with immunoSEQ multiplex PCR, while TCRdb's copy carries only in-frame clones and drops some. V and J calls and clone size follow that table, whereas D and trimming were derived from the DNA. The data show approximately 72,000 clones, approximately 89% seen once. From germline, CDR1 is SNHLY and CDR2 FYNNEI. The CDR3 length is 14 residues. Trimming took off 6 bases at V and 3 bases at J, with 12 bases between the two ends. The sample holds a few counts of this clone.

The J gene is TRBJ1-5, the V gene TRBV2, with D hard to call. The source is a woman aged 60-75 years with acute or convalescent COVID-19. The specimen sequenced was peripheral blood. The CDR3: CASRGGLANQPQHF. CDR3 sequence (DNA): TGTGCCAGCAGAGGCGGTCTTGCCAATCAGCCCCAGCATTTT.